This entry concerns a single T cell receptor (beta chain). This clone's antigen is unknown. No base quality values were provided; no much bigger clone lies one nucleotide off. This entry comes from a study of shared clonotypes between healthy human individuals (dated by TCRdb to about 2020). Regarding the study in general: A couple of women and a few men aged 18 to 49 years were included in the cohort. For each donor, CD4 naive and CD4 memory were each given three plates, CD8 naive was given two plates, and CD8 memory was given one plate. To estimate repertoire size and how much clonotype sharing occurs between individuals, the study deeply sequenced the blood TCR repertoires of roughly 5 healthy adults. Libraries were prepared and TCR repertoires were sequenced by different laboratories using diverse techniques, in order to increase sequencing depth and limit assay-specific biases. Per donor, leukapheresis produced somewhere between about 0.9 and 9 billion PBMCs.

The donors were healthy, HIV-negative adults who had no recently reported acute infections or vaccinations. Only Caucasian adults living in Nashville, Tennessee, USA were represented among the donors. Magnetic negative selection was used to enrich CD4+ T cells, after which naive cells were positively selected on CD45RA and the negative fraction became the memory subset. Blood was collected by leukapheresis, and PBMCs were isolated by Ficoll-Histopaque density gradient centrifugation and then cryopreserved in liquid nitrogen vapor phase. Analytical flow cytometry was used to check the purity and quantity of each magnetically sorted T cell population. Genomic DNA was isolated from every sorted fraction and measured by UV absorbance on a Nanodrop 2000c. Summary of the overall study and its limitations: Rarefaction of sorted-subset datasets indicated incomplete sequencing despite the large sequencing depth. The genetic and exposure-history diversity represented was limited by the small number of donors. Sampling was limited to blood, and TCR repertoires in tissue likely differ from TCR repertoires in blood. Pairwise subsampling led to the expectation that sequencing depth would affect the degree of clonotype sharing among donors. Sharing across four donors was observed for roughly 5.4% of naive CD4, over 3% of naive CD8, over 2% of memory CD4, and around 0.42% of memory CD8 clonotypes. Compared with non-shared clonotypes, clonotypes shared by all four sorted-subset donors had higher generation probabilities. Larger estimated clonotype richness was generally found for naive subsets than for memory subsets.

Using the deep immunoSEQ assay, TCR CDR3 regions were amplified from genomic DNA by multiplex PCR. Extracted genomic DNA from each cell subset was distributed evenly across all wells of several immunoSEQ 96-well plates, and each plate was treated as a replicate. Each replicate PCR for sorted subsets received 150 to 250 ng genomic DNA, equal to roughly 30,000 T cell genomes. Purified libraries were quantified with a Qubit 3.0 fluorometer, sized on a Bioanalyzer 2100, and re-quantified with the KAPA Library Quantification kit. A separate single-read 150-cycle Illumina NextSeq 550 flow cell was used to sequence each immunoSEQ 96-well plate. Processing in the source paper ran as follows. Because the immunoSEQ output included only junctional sequences and no quality scores, the filtering could not be the same as the filtering used for full-length reads. To assign V/J genes and CDR3, sequences were annotated against IMGT germline references using PyIR, a Python wrapper for IgBLAST v1.9. Reads with weak V/J assignments (E-value above 1e-6), missing CDR3, stop codons, out-of-frame junctions, or ambiguous translated residues were removed. A V3J clonotype was defined by an identical inferred V gene, J gene, and CDR3 amino acid sequence. Percentage overlap between repertoires was computed as shared unique clonotypes divided by the size of the smaller repertoire. Richness of each repertoire was evaluated using RTK rarefaction, the Chao1 estimator, and Recon v2.1 estimates of unobserved clonotypes. For all TCRbeta clonotypes obtained by the gDNA method from four donors, generation probabilities were computed with OLGA. The table was pulled from immuneACCESS by TCRdb, which kept in-frame rearrangements only. Such tables lose some clones; where checked, under half of the loss comes from unresolved V genes, and the rest has no known cause. V, J and clone size are those of that table, while D and trimming were read from the DNA. The sample has some 2,100,000 clones on record, approximately 96% of them singletons. The top ten constitute 0.1% to 0.15% of the sample.

Between the V and J ends, shortened by 3 bases and 5 bases respectively, the junction contains 16 bases. The CDR3, cysteine through phenylalanine, is 15 amino acids long. The read is trimmed to its CDR3 DNA, 45 bases read in frame from base 1. The germline V gene (reference sequence) sets CDR1 to SEHNR and CDR2 to FQNEAQ. Sequencing was performed on naive CD4+ T cells sorted from blood. In the paper's terms, the cell subset or site label means: CD45RA+ positively selected. The rearranged chain carries TRBV7-9 and TRBJ2-5, with TRBD1 perhaps the D gene, on 6 matching bases. The TCR comes from a man younger than 30 in good health. The bases read TGTGCCAGCAGCTTCCTCGGACAGTCCGGGGAGACCCAGTACTTC. Its amino acids are CASSFLGQSGETQYF.